The 22 T cell receptor beta chains presented below share a single source sample, sequenced in a study of cytomegalovirus exposure and HLA in healthy donors. Primers: 60 Vbeta forward and 13 Jbeta reverse. Method: immunoSEQ multiplex PCR; TCRdb's copy keeps in-frame clones and lacks some. Of approximately 150,000 clones listed, just over 65% are singletons. Sequences were obtained from PBMCs. The receptors stem from a woman aged 55-69 years in good health and CMV-seronegative.

There are a few counts of this clone. V gene TRBV5-1 combines with J gene TRBJ2-7, with TRBD1 as a possible D gene (5 bases). This CDR3 region has 14 residues. Trimming left V 0 bases short and J 5 bases short, with 12 bases between. The germline V gene has CDR1 SGHRS and CDR2 YFSETQ. The CDR3 loop is CASSLGGSADEQYF. The CDR3 DNA sequence: TGCGCCAGCAGCTTGGGGGGCAGTGCCGACGAGCAGTACTTC.

The chain is built from TRBV18 and TRBJ2-2; 9 bases are a match to TRBD2. Germline trimming cut 0 bases from V and 3 bases from J; bases unmatched to any gene: 5. CDR1 and CDR2 from the germline V gene are KGHSH and LQKENI. This CDR3 region has 17 residues. The CDR3 here is CASSPPTSGSHTGELFF. CDR3 DNA: TGTGCCAGCTCACCACCTACTAGCGGGTCGCACACCGGGGAGCTGTTTTTT.

The V and J genes are TRBV11-2 and TRBJ2-5; 7 nucleotides agree with TRBD1. Trimming took 3 bases from V and 4 from J; bases not matched to a gene: 5. The CDR3 loop spans 14 amino acids. Germline-derived CDR1 and CDR2 are SGHAT and FQNNGV. This CDR3 reads CASSFGQVRETQYF. Here the CDR3 DNA reads TGTGCCAGCAGCTTTGGACAGGTTCGAGAGACCCAGTACTTC.

V and J are TRBV5-1 and TRBJ2-7; possible D gene TRBD2, 7 bases. V lost 5 bases to trimming and J lost 6 bases, with 24 bases between them. The CDR3 totals 16 residues. Germline V gives CDR1 SGHRS, CDR2 YFSETQ. The DNA for the CDR3 is TGCGCCAGCAGACCCATAGCGACCCGGGGGGCCTCCGAGCAGTACTTC. It translates to CASRPIATRGASEQYF.

This chain joins TRBV6-5 and TRBJ1-2; a possible D gene is TRBD1 (5 bases). The CDR3 has 15 amino acids. Between the trimmed V and J ends, which lost 0 bases and 0 bases, there was a span of 8 bases. Germline CDR1 and CDR2: MNHEY and SVGAGI. CDR3 protein: CASSYSLTANYGYTF. The CDR3 nucleotides read TGTGCCAGCAGTTACTCGTTGACAGCTAACTATGGCTACACCTTC.

The V call is TRBV5-1, the J call TRBJ2-1, with 9 positions matching TRBD2. CDR1 is SGHRS and CDR2 is YFSETQ in the germline V gene. The CDR3 runs to 14 residues. The J segment lost 5 bases and the V segment lost 4 bases, leaving 4 bases of the junction unmatched. The CDR3 loop is CASSPLAGDNEQFF. The CDR3, as DNA: TGCGCCAGCAGCCCTTTAGCGGGGGACAATGAGCAGTTCTTC. Supplemented by reference TRBV5-1 and TRBJ2-1, the full variable domain reads KAGVTQTPRYLIKTRGQQVTLSCSPISGHRSVSWYQQTPGQGLQFLFEYFSETQRNKGNFPGRFSGRQFSNSRSEMNVSTLELGDSALYLCASSPLAGDNEQFFGPGTRLTVL.

The rearrangement joins TRBV5-3 to TRBJ2-4; 9 bases map to TRBD2. TRBV5-3 belongs to the ORF category, with a function that is uncertain. This CDR3 has 16 amino acids. Trimming removed 7 bases from V and 8 bases from J; junction bases left unmatched: 16. The CDR3 nucleotides are TGTGCCAGAGGCCTACTCATTCCGGGACTAGCTTACATTCAGTACTTC. It translates to CARGLLIPGLAYIQYF.

The chain employs TRBV29-1 and TRBJ2-7; 8 bases are a match to TRBD1. Germline CDR1 SQVTM, CDR2 ANQGSEA. After removal of 1 base from V and 6 bases from J, the junction contained 5 bases not matched to a gene. CDR3 length: 13 residues. CDR3 DNA sequence: TGCAGCGTTGAAGGGACAGGGTCGATCGAGCAGTACTTC. Translated, it gives CSVEGTGSIEQYF.

The chain employs TRBV27 and TRBJ2-3; 10 positions agree with TRBD1. V dropped 5 bases and J dropped 3; count of bases not matched to a gene: 11. The CDR3 covers 17 residues. Per the germline V gene, CDR1 is MNHEY and CDR2 is SMNVEV (reference sequence). The CDR3 DNA reads TGTGCCAGCAGTCAAGCTCCGACAGGGGGCCGTACAGATACGCAGTATTTT. It encodes CASSQAPTGGRTDTQYF.

The V call is TRBV5-1, the J call TRBJ2-3; tentatively, D is TRBD1 (7 bases). Germline values: CDR1 SGHRS, CDR2 YFSETQ. This CDR3 has 14 residues. The germline V and J ends were trimmed by 0 bases and 8 bases, with 13 bases remaining between them. In DNA form, the CDR3 reads TGCGCCAGCAGCTTGGTGCAGGGGGGCGGTACGCAGTATTTT. This encodes CASSLVQGGGTQYF.

This chain uses TRBV6-4 with TRBJ2-7; D is possibly TRBD1 (6 bases). CDR3 length equals 15 residues. Germline values: CDR1 MRHNA, CDR2 SNTAGT. The V and J ends lost 3 bases and 3 bases respectively, with 15 bases between them. The CDR3 sequence is CASSEGWGRGYEQYF. DNA of the CDR3: TGTGCCAGCAGTGAGGGATGGGGCAGGGGCTACGAGCAGTACTTC.

The CDR3, as DNA: TGTGCCAGCAGCTTCGGGACTTTGAGGGGCTACACCTTC. Translated: CASSFGTLRGYTF. The rearrangement links TRBV5-6 to TRBJ1-2; D is perhaps TRBD1 (5 bases). The CDR3 runs to 13 residues. Trimming removed 2 bases at V and 8 bases at J, with 13 bases between. The germline CDR1 and CDR2 sequences are SGHDT and YYEEEE.

The rearrangement joins TRBV14 to TRBJ2-3; tentative D call: TRBD2 (6 bases). Germline V gene data show CDR1 as SGHDN and CDR2 as FVKESK. Trimming took 0 bases from V and 2 from J, leaving 9 bases between them. The length of the CDR3 is 15 residues. CDR3 DNA: TGTGCCAGCAGCCAAGACGGGGGATACACAGATACGCAGTATTTT. It specifies CASSQDGGYTDTQYF.

This rearrangement joins TRBV28 to TRBJ1-5; 8 bases map to TRBD1. J lost 5 bases, V lost 7 bases, and 13 bases had no gene match. Germline CDR1 MDHEN, CDR2 SYDVKM. This CDR3 region has 16 residues. CDR3 nucleotides: TGTGCCAGCATTCTAGGGGCCGGGACAGGACATCAGCCCCAGCATTTT. It translates to CASILGAGTGHQPQHF. Together with reference TRBV28 and TRBJ1-5, the CDR3 gives the full variable domain: DVKVTQSSRYLVKRTGEKVFLECVQDMDHENMFWYRQDPGLGLRLIYFSYDVKMKEKGDIPEGYSVSREKKERFSLILESASTNQTSMYLCASILGAGTGHQPQHFGDGTRLSIL.

This chain connects TRBV7-6 to TRBJ2-1; 8 bases are a match to TRBD2. This CDR3 is built from 16 residues. The germline V gene has CDR1 SGHVS and CDR2 FNYEAQ. Germline trimming cut 1 base from V and 4 bases from J; bases unmatched to any gene: 6. CDR3 nucleotide sequence: TGTGCCAGCAGCTTAGTGCAAAGCGGGGGTTACAATGAGCAGTTCTTC. Protein: CASSLVQSGGYNEQFF. The variable domain in full, completed from reference TRBV7-6 and TRBJ2-1, reads GAGVSQSPRYKVTKRGQDVALRCDPISGHVSLYWYRQALGQGPEFLTYFNYEAQQDKSGLPNDRFSAERPEGSISTLTIQRTEQRDSAMYRCASSLVQSGGYNEQFFGPGTRLTVL.

Here the CDR3 reads CASRGQPTYNEQFF. In DNA form, the CDR3 reads TGTGCCAGCAGGGGCCAGCCTACCTACAATGAGCAGTTCTTC. The V call is TRBV6-1, the J call TRBJ2-1; D call uncertain. The CDR3 has 14 residues. The germline V gene encodes CDR1 MNHNS and CDR2 SASEGT. Trimming removed 6 bases at V and 2 bases at J, with 11 bases between.

The CDR3 nucleotides read TGCGCCAGCCTAGACTCACAGGGGTCGGCAAAACTGTTTTTT. Translated, it gives CASLDSQGSAKLFF. The chain is built from TRBV23-1 and TRBJ1-4; 7 nucleotides line up with TRBD1. TRBV23-1 is filed as an ORF, its function uncertain. Unmatched junction bases numbered 13, after V lost 8 bases and J lost 10 bases. This CDR3 region has 14 residues.

This chain connects TRBV7-2 to TRBJ2-1, with TRBD2 matching 10 bases. The CDR3 runs to 15 residues. The J segment lost 9 bases and the V segment lost 5 bases, leaving 10 bases of the junction unmatched. From germline, CDR1 is SGHTA and CDR2 FQGNSA. The CDR3 DNA sequence: TGTGCCAGCAGCCCCGTGGTAGCGGGGGGCGGTGAGCAGTTCTTC. Translated: CASSPVVAGGGEQFF.

This chain connects TRBV11-3 to TRBJ2-3; 9 nucleotides align to TRBD1. There are 15 residues in the CDR3. With V trimmed by 6 bases and J by 5 bases, 9 bases remained unmatched. CDR1 and CDR2 (germline): SGHNT, YENEEA. Here the CDR3 reads CASSVGQGEGDTQYF. CDR3 DNA: TGTGCCAGCAGTGTGGGACAGGGAGAGGGAGATACGCAGTATTTT.

Note on this clone: A read error may produce the germline difference seen at one junction end. Other DNA sequences in the same sample also yield this CDR3. V is TRBV4-2 and J is TRBJ1-5; D is ambiguous. Per germline, CDR1 LGHNA and CDR2 YNFKEQ. This CDR3 region has 15 residues. The CDR3 reads CASSFDTEENQPQHF. The CDR3 region has the DNA TGTGCCAGCAGCTTTGATACGGAGGAGAATCAGCCCCAGCACTTT.

The rearrangement links TRBV21-1 to TRBJ2-6; TRBD1, the D gene given by the table, was not confirmed from the DNA. TRBV21-1 counts as a pseudogene. The CDR3 has 19 residues. The CDR3 protein is CASSTELTGSRSGANVLTF. Here the CDR3 DNA reads TGTGCCAGCAGCACGGAATTGACAGGGAGCCGCTCTGGGGCCAACGTCCTGACTTTC.

The chain employs TRBV7-2 and TRBJ2-1, with 7 bases matching TRBD2. The V segment lost 2 bases and the J segment 9 bases; nucleotides outside the gene matches: 7. CDR3 size: 14 residues. CDR1 and CDR2 from the germline V gene are SGHTA and FQGNSA. The CDR3 spells CASSLPSGRLEQFF. As DNA, the CDR3 is TGTGCCAGCAGCTTACCTAGCGGACGACTTGAGCAGTTCTTC.